This TCR beta chain was profiled in a study of Graves' ophthalmopathy and Graves' hyperthyroidism. Study results and caveats: Among thyroid clonotypes expanded above 0.001 frequency, most also appeared in blood.

There are many counts of this clonotype. Its specificity is unknown. The authors amplified TCR beta CDR3 regions from RNA transcripts. The first-round RT-PCR employed HTBI primers together with the Qiagen OneStep RT-PCR kit. A multiplex PCR was then performed as the second round. TCRdb used MiXCR to reprocess the multiplex PCR reads, holding one entry per CDR3 protein. The top ten clones hold around 5.5% of a sample with over 150,000 distinct CDR3 sequences, 30% to 45% of them seen once. Exclusion applied to patients with other autoimmune diseases, uncontrolled infections, pregnancy or lactation. PBMCs were density-gradient isolated from around 9.2 ml fresh blood. The source of this sequence is a woman between 35 and 50 years old with Graves' ophthalmopathy. Source material: peripheral blood.

The CDR3: CASYQGAKNANTGELFF. CDR3 DNA sequence: TGTGCCAGTTACCAGGGCGCTAAGAACGCGAACACCGGGGAGCTGTTTTTT. This chain connects TRBV19 to TRBJ2-2, with D perhaps TRBD1 (5 bases). This CDR3 has 17 residues. From germline, CDR1 is LNHDA and CDR2 SQIVND (reference sequence). V lost 8 bases, J lost 0 bases, and 19 bases lay in between.